Here is one T cell receptor (beta chain) with its context. Its antigen remains unknown. As it was prepared, the TCRbeta library received unique molecular identifiers. TCRdb passed the PCR reads through MiXCR, listing each CDR3 protein once. The repertoire includes about 200,000 distinct CDR3 sequences, under 20% of them detected once, and 43% sits in the top ten. This sample is part of a study of T-cell reconstitution after alpha-beta-depleted transplantation in children. General study findings and limits: At the one-year point after transplant, T-cell counts and TCRbeta diversity were found to come mostly from T cells that had been newly produced.

The germline V gene encodes CDR1 SGHTA and CDR2 FQGNSA. The CDR3 extends over 16 amino acids. V gave up 5 bases and J gave up 4 bases; unmatched junction bases: 11. The chain employs TRBV7-2 and TRBJ2-1, with 7 positions matching TRBD2. The source is a male patient under 10 years old who had a stem cell transplant for acute lymphoblastic leukemia, so the T cells may come from the graft donor. This material consisted of PBMCs, mostly from graft donor cells, taken 360 days after TCRalphabeta/CD19-depleted stem cell transplant. The CDR3 region is CASSPLGLAVYNEQFF. DNA for the CDR3: TGTGCCAGCAGCCCCCTGGGTCTAGCGGTATACAATGAGCAGTTCTTC. The variable domain in full, with the rest retrieved from reference TRBV7-2 and TRBJ2-1, is GAGVSQSPSNKVTEKGKDVELRCDPISGHTALYWYRQSLGQGLEFLIYFQGNSAPDKSGLPSDRFSAERTGGSVSTLTIQRTQQEDSAVYLCASSPLGLAVYNEQFFGPGTRLTVL.